What follows are 26 T cell receptor beta chains derived from one specimen sequenced in a study of neoadjuvant anti-PD-1 for oral cavity cancer. Here immunoSEQ multiplex PCR was the method, and the copy in TCRdb shows in-frame clones only, minus some. This table holds fewer than 90,000 clones, about 80% found once. The starting material was PBMCs, obtained before nivolumab (anti-PD-1) treatment. These receptors were taken from a person between 40 and 85 years old with oral cavity squamous cell carcinoma.

This chain joins TRBV27 and TRBJ2-1; unclear D gene. This CDR3 has 12 amino acids. Germline V CDR1 and CDR2: MNHEY, SMNVEV (reference sequence). V gave up 5 bases and J gave up 6 bases, with 8 bases separating them. The CDR3: CASSLPSNEQFF. The CDR3 coding sequence is TGTGCCAGCAGTCTCCCATCCAATGAGCAGTTCTTC.

The chain joins TRBV14 to TRBJ2-5; TRBD1 matches at 7 bases. V lost 5 bases and J lost 5; bases outside the gene matches: 14. Germline CDR1 reads SGHDN; CDR2 reads FVKESK. The CDR3 sequence is 16 residues long. The CDR3 nucleotides are TGTGCCAGCAGCAAAGGGGGCGCGGCCTCGTTGGAGACCCAGTACTTC. Its protein is CASSKGGAASLETQYF.

The CDR3 DNA reads TGTGCTAGTGGTTTGAAAGGGACTCAGCAAGAGACCCAGTACTTC. Translation: CASGLKGTQQETQYF. The chain combines TRBV12-5 with TRBJ2-5; D is perhaps TRBD2 (6 bases). The CDR3 consists of 15 residues. Per germline, CDR1 LGHNT and CDR2 FRNRAP. The V end lost 2 bases, the J end lost 2 bases, and 12 bases lay between the germline ends.

The chain has TRBV15 and TRBJ2-7; D not certain. The germline V gene has CDR1 LNHNV and CDR2 YYDKDF (reference sequence). V was shortened by 3 bases and J by 2 bases, with 8 bases between the two germline ends. This CDR3 comprises 13 residues. The CDR3 loop is CATSSEITYEQYF. Here the CDR3 DNA reads TGTGCCACCAGCAGCGAAATAACCTACGAGCAGTACTTC.

The V call is TRBV30, the J call TRBJ1-2; 7 bases line up with TRBD1. The CDR3 consists of 16 residues. Germline lookup yields CDR1 GTSNPN and CDR2 SVGIG (reference sequence). Germline trimming cut 2 bases from V and 4 bases from J; bases unmatched to any gene: 13. CDR3 residues: CAWSYLPGGGSYGYTF. CDR3 DNA: TGTGCCTGGAGTTACCTCCCAGGAGGGGGCAGCTATGGCTACACCTTC.

CDR3 sequence: CASTRGSYEQYF. CDR3 coding DNA: TGTGCCAGCACAAGGGGCTCCTACGAGCAGTACTTC. The chain carries TRBV6-1 and TRBJ2-7, with a possible D match to TRBD1 (5 bases). V dropped 7 bases and J dropped 0 bases, with 7 bases sitting between them. The CDR3 sequence is 12 residues long. Germline CDR1 MNHNS, CDR2 SASEGT.

This sequence joins TRBV7-9 and TRBJ2-7, with D maybe TRBD1 (6 bases). The V end lost 3 bases, the J end lost 1 base, and 16 bases lay between the germline ends. The CDR3 is 16 residues long. Germline loops: CDR1 SEHNR, CDR2 FQNEAQ (reference sequence). For the CDR3, the DNA is TGTGCCAGCAGCTTTTTTTTGACAGGAGGATCCTACGAGCAGTACTTC. Protein product: CASSFFLTGGSYEQYF.

The chain is built from TRBV10-3 and TRBJ1-1, with D hard to call. The CDR3 spans 14 residues. V lost 0 bases, J lost 4 bases, and 9 bases lay in between. In germline, CDR1 is ENHRY, CDR2 SYGVKD. The CDR3 region has the DNA TGTGCCATCAGTGAGTCGTTTGGGAGCACTGAAGCTTTCTTT. Its protein product is CAISESFGSTEAFF.

CDR3 nucleotides: TGTGCCAGCACCCCAGGCCTATTATTCTCCTACGAGCAGTACTTC. Amino acids: CASTPGLLFSYEQYF. V gene TRBV6-4 combines with J gene TRBJ2-7; no clear D. The CDR3 totals 15 residues. The V gene's germline CDR1 is MRHNA and CDR2 SNTAGT. V was pared by 7 bases and J by 0 bases, with 16 bases between.

J is TRBJ2-7 and V is TRBV28; weak D call: TRBD1 (6 bases). Trimming pared 6 bases from V and 2 bases from J, leaving 17 bases between. The CDR3 totals 15 residues. Per the germline V gene, CDR1 is MDHEN and CDR2 is SYDVKM. The CDR3 sequence: CASRTRGKGAYEQYF. The CDR3 coding sequence is TGTGCCAGCAGAACCAGGGGTAAGGGGGCCTACGAGCAGTACTTC. Complete variable domain (other parts from reference TRBV28 and TRBJ2-7): DVKVTQSSRYLVKRTGEKVFLECVQDMDHENMFWYRQDPGLGLRLIYFSYDVKMKEKGDIPEGYSVSREKKERFSLILESASTNQTSMYLCASRTRGKGAYEQYFGPGTRLTVT.

This sequence joins TRBV5-4 and TRBJ1-2; no clear D. The V gene lost 0 bases and the J gene lost 4 bases, with 10 bases spanning the gap. The CDR3 consists of 14 residues. CDR1 and CDR2 (germline): SGHNT, YYREEE (reference sequence). CDR3 region: CASSLVGASYGYTF. The CDR3 region has the DNA TGTGCCAGCAGCTTGGTTGGTGCCTCCTATGGCTACACCTTC.

The genes are TRBV6-1 and TRBJ1-2; the D gene is possibly TRBD1 (5 bases). CDR1 and CDR2 from the germline V gene are MNHNS and SASEGT. V was pared by 0 bases and J by 8 bases, with 7 bases between. The CDR3 totals 12 residues. The CDR3 coding sequence is TGTGCCAGCAGTGAAGCAGGGGTCGGCTACACCTTC. Encoded protein: CASSEAGVGYTF.

The DNA of the CDR3 is TGTGCCAGCAGTTTAAACAGGAGGGAGACTAGCACAGATACGCAGTATTTT. As protein: CASSLNRRETSTDTQYF. The gene calls are TRBV28 and TRBJ2-3; maybe TRBD2 (6 bases). The CDR3 is made up of 17 amino acids. Trimming left V 2 bases short and J 0 bases short, with 15 bases between. Germline CDR1 MDHEN, CDR2 SYDVKM.

The chain has TRBV7-9 and TRBJ2-3, with D perhaps matching TRBD1 or TRBD2 (7 bases each). Germline CDR1 is SEHNR and CDR2 is FQNEAQ (reference sequence). This CDR3 spans 15 amino acids. The V end was cut by 2 bases, the J end by 2 bases, with 11 bases between. Here the CDR3 reads CASSLQGGFTDTQYF. CDR3 sequence (DNA): TGTGCCAGCAGCTTACAGGGGGGGTTCACAGATACGCAGTATTTT.

V gene TRBV30 combines with J gene TRBJ1-1; TRBD1 matches at 11 bases. The V gene's germline CDR1 is GTSNPN and CDR2 SVGIG (reference sequence). The CDR3 loop spans 13 amino acids. J lost 5 bases, V lost 5 bases, and 4 bases had no gene match. The DNA for the CDR3 is TGTGCCTGGGGGACAGGGGGGTATACTGAAGCTTTCTTT. This gives the protein CAWGTGGYTEAFF. Full variable domain (rest looked up from reference TRBV30 and TRBJ1-1): SQTIHQWPATLVQPVGSPLSLECTVEGTSNPNLYWYRQAAGRGLQLLFYSVGIGQISSEVPQNLSASRPQDRQFILSSKKLLLSDSGFYLCAWGTGGYTEAFFGQGTRLTVV.

This chain joins TRBV29-1 and TRBJ2-5, with TRBD1 identical over 7 bases. Looked up from germline, CDR1 is SQVTM and CDR2 is ANQGSEA. The CDR3 totals 12 residues. After removal of 7 bases from V and 6 bases from J, the junction contained 8 bases not matched to a gene. The CDR3 reads CSARWTGQTQYF. In DNA form, the CDR3 reads TGCAGCGCACGTTGGACAGGTCAGACCCAGTACTTC.

The CDR3 DNA is TGTGCCAGCAGCTTAGGGGGGACAGGGTCCCAAGAGACCCAGTACTTC. Translating it yields CASSLGGTGSQETQYF. The chain uses TRBV7-6 and TRBJ2-5, with 9 bases aligning to TRBD1. V dropped 1 base and J dropped 1; count of bases not matched to a gene: 4. This CDR3 contains 16 residues. CDR1 is SGHVS and CDR2 is FNYEAQ in the germline V gene.

This rearrangement joins TRBV25-1 to TRBJ2-2; 13 nucleotides agree with TRBD2. V lost 2 bases, J lost 2 bases, and 5 bases stayed unmatched. The germline V gene encodes CDR1 MGHDK and CDR2 SYGVNS. This CDR3 has 18 amino acids. The CDR3 DNA follows: TGTGCCAGCAGTGAAGCATGGACTAGCGGGAGCAACACCGGGGAGCTGTTTTTT. Protein product: CASSEAWTSGSNTGELFF.

The chain carries TRBV5-1 and TRBJ2-5; D could derive from TRBD1 or TRBD2 (6 bases each). Between the trimmed V and J ends, which lost 2 bases and 2 bases, there was a span of 16 bases. The CDR3 sequence is 16 residues long. Germline CDR1 is SGHRS and CDR2 is YFSETQ. The CDR3 loop is CASSLGGGAKQETQYF. Written as DNA, the CDR3 is TGCGCCAGCAGCTTAGGGGGAGGCGCCAAACAAGAGACCCAGTACTTC. Full variable domain (remainder filled in from reference TRBV5-1 and TRBJ2-5): KAGVTQTPRYLIKTRGQQVTLSCSPISGHRSVSWYQQTPGQGLQFLFEYFSETQRNKGNFPGRFSGRQFSNSRSEMNVSTLELGDSALYLCASSLGGGAKQETQYFGPGTRLLVL.

The chain uses TRBV2 and TRBJ2-2; 8 positions match TRBD1. Trimming removed 11 bases from V and 3 bases from J; junction bases left unmatched: 5. The germline gives CDR1 SNHLY, CDR2 FYNNEI. The CDR3 covers 13 residues. Here the CDR3 reads CAGKQGDTGELFF. The CDR3, as DNA: TGTGCCGGAAAACAGGGGGACACCGGGGAGCTGTTTTTT.

This clone has only a few counts. The chain uses TRBV4-1 and TRBJ1-3; TRBD1 might be the D (5 bases). The CDR3 has 14 amino acids. CDR1 is MGHRA, CDR2 YSYEKL, per germline. V lost 5 bases and J lost 1, with 9 bases in between. CDR3 bases: TGCGCCAGCAGCTCCGGACATTCTGGAAACACCATATATTTT. This codes for CASSSGHSGNTIYF.

The chain uses TRBV6-5 and TRBJ2-7, with D possibly matching TRBD2 (5 bases). V was clipped by 5 bases and J by 2 bases, with 7 bases between them. CDR1 MNHEY and CDR2 SVGAGI come from the germline V gene. The CDR3 consists of 12 residues. The chain's CDR3 is CASSGEPYEQYF. CDR3 nucleotides: TGTGCCAGCAGTGGGGAGCCCTACGAGCAGTACTTC.

This chain links TRBV7-3 with TRBJ1-1; D is undetermined. The CDR3 totals 13 residues. Germline CDR1 and CDR2: SGHTA and FQGTGA. V was shortened by 5 bases and J by 1 base, with 8 bases between the two germline ends. The CDR3 protein is CASSPQENTEAFF. In DNA, the CDR3 is TGTGCCAGCAGCCCTCAAGAGAACACTGAAGCTTTCTTT.

As concerns this clone: Within the sample, other DNA sequences also encode this same CDR3. This chain uses TRBV19 with TRBJ2-1, with D hard to call. Germline CDR1 and CDR2: LNHDA and SQIVND (reference sequence). The length of the CDR3 is 15 residues. Trimming removed 4 bases from V and 0 bases from J, with 10 bases in between. CDR3 sequence: CASSKGGSSYNEQFF. CDR3 nucleotide sequence: TGTGCCAGTAGTAAGGGTGGCAGCTCCTACAATGAGCAGTTCTTC.

The chain uses TRBV7-3 and TRBJ2-1; the match to TRBD2 covers 12 bases. J was trimmed by 5 bases and V by 5 bases; bases with no gene match: 4. This CDR3 is 15 amino acids long. Per germline, CDR1 SGHTA and CDR2 FQGTGA. Here the CDR3 reads CASSPGLAGNNEQFF. CDR3 sequence (DNA): TGTGCCAGCAGCCCGGGACTAGCGGGTAACAATGAGCAGTTCTTC.

This sequence joins TRBV2 and TRBJ2-1, with TRBD2 matching 7 bases. The germline CDR1 and CDR2 sequences are SNHLY and FYNNEI. With V trimmed by 1 base and J by 4 bases, 4 bases remained unmatched. The CDR3 totals 15 residues. The CDR3 coding sequence is TGTGCCAGCAGTGAAGAAGCGGGATATTACAATGAGCAGTTCTTC. Translating it yields CASSEEAGYYNEQFF.